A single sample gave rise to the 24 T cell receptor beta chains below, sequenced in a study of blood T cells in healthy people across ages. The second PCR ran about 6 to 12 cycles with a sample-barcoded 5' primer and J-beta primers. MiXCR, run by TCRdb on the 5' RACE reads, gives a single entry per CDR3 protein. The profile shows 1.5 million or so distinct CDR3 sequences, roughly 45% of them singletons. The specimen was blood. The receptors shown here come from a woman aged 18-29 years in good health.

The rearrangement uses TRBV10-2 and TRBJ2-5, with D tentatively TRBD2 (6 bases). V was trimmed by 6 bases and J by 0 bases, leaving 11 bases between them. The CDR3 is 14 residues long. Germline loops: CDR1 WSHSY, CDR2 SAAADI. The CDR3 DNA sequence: TGCGCCAGCAGGAATTTAGCGGACCAAGAGACCCAGTACTTC. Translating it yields CASRNLADQETQYF.

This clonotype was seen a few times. In DNA, the CDR3 is TGTGCCAGCAGCAACTACCGGGACAAGACCTACGAGCAGTACTTC. Residues: CASSNYRDKTYEQYF. The V gene is TRBV7-2, the J gene TRBJ2-7, with a possible D match to TRBD1 (6 bases). CDR1 is SGHTA, CDR2 FQGNSA, per germline. V was pared by 5 bases and J by 2 bases, with 16 bases between. CDR3 size: 15 residues.

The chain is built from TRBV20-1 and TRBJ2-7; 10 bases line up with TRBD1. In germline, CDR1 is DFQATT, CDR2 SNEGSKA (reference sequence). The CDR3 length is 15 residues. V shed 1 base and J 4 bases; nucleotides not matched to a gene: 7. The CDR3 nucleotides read TGCAGTGCTAGAGTTTCCGGGACAGGGGAGTACGAGCAGTACTTC. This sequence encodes CSARVSGTGEYEQYF.

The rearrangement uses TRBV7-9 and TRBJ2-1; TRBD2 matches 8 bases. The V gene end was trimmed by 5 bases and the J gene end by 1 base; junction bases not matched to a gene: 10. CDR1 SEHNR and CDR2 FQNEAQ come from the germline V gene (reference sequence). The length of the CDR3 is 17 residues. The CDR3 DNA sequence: TGTGCCAGCAGCCCCTCGAGCGGGGGCTATTCCTACAATGAGCAGTTCTTC. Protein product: CASSPSSGGYSYNEQFF.

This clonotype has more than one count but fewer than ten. In nucleotides, the CDR3 is TGTGCCAGCAATGGGGGCGGGTCCTACGAGCAGTACTTC. Its translation is CASNGGGSYEQYF. This chain connects TRBV25-1 to TRBJ2-7, with D possibly being TRBD1 (6 bases). The CDR3 contains 13 residues. The V and J ends lost 7 bases and 1 base respectively, with 11 bases between them. Germline V gives CDR1 MGHDK, CDR2 SYGVNS.

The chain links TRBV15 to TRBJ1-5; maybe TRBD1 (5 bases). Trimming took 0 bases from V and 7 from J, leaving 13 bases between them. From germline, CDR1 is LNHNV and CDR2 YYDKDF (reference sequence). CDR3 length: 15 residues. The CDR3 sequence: CATSRDQAGRQPQHF. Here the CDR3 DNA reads TGTGCCACCAGCAGAGATCAGGCAGGGCGGCAGCCCCAGCATTTT.

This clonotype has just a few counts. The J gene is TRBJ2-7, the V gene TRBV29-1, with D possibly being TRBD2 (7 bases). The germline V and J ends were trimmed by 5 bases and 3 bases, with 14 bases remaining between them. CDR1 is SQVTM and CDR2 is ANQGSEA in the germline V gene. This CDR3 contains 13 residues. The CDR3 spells CSVLNREGYEQYF. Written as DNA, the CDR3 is TGCAGCGTTCTTAACAGGGAGGGCTACGAGCAGTACTTC.

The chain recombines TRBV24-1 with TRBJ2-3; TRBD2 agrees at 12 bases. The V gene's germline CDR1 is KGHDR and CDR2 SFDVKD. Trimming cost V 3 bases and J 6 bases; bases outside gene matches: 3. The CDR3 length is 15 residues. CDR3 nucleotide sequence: TGTGCCACCAGTGATGTGACTAGCGGGGGTGATACGCAGTATTTT. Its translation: CATSDVTSGGDTQYF.

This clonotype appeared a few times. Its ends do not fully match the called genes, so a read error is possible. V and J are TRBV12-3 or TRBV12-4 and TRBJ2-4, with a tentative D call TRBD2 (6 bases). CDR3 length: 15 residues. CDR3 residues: CAGSLGGGLYNEQYF. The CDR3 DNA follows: TGTGCCGGCAGTTTGGGTGGGGGACTTTACAATGAGCAGTACTTC.

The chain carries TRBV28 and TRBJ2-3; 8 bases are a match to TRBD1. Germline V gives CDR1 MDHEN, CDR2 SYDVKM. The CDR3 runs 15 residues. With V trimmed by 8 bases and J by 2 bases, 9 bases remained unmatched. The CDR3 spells CASGQLTGVTDTQYF. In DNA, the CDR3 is TGTGCCAGCGGTCAACTGACAGGGGTCACAGATACGCAGTATTTT. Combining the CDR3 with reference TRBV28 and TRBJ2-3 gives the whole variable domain DVKVTQSSRYLVKRTGEKVFLECVQDMDHENMFWYRQDPGLGLRLIYFSYDVKMKEKGDIPEGYSVSREKKERFSLILESASTNQTSMYLCASGQLTGVTDTQYFGPGTRLTVL.

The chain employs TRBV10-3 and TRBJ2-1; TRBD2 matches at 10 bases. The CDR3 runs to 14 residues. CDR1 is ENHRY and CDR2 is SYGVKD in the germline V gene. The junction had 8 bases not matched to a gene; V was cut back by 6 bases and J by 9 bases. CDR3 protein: CAIRGTSATGEQFF. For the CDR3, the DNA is TGTGCCATCAGGGGGACTAGCGCCACGGGTGAGCAGTTCTTC.

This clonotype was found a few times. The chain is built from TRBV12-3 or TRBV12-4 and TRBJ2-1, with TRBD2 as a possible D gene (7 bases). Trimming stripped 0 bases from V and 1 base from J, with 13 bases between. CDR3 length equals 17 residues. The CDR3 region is CASSLAGGPRSYNEQFF. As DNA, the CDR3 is TGTGCCAGCAGTTTAGCGGGGGGGCCTAGATCCTACAATGAGCAGTTCTTC.

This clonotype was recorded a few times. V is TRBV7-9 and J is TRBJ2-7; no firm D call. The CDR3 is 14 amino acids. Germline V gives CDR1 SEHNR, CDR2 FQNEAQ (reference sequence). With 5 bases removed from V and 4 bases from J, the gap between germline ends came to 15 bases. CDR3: CASSPPPVEYEQYF. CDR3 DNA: TGTGCCAGCAGCCCTCCCCCTGTCGAATACGAGCAGTACTTC.

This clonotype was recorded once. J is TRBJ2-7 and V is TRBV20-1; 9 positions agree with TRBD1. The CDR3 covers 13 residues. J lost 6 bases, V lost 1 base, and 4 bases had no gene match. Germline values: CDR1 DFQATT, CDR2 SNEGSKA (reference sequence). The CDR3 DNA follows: TGCAGTGCTAGAGCGGACAGGGGTACCGAGCAGTACTTC. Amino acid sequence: CSARADRGTEQYF.

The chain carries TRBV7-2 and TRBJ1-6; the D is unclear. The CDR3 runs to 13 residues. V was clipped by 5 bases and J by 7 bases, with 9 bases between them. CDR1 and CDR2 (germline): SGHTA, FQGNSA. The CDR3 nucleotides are TGTGCCAGCAGCCCCAAGGGCAATTCACCCCTCCACTTT. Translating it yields CASSPKGNSPLHF.

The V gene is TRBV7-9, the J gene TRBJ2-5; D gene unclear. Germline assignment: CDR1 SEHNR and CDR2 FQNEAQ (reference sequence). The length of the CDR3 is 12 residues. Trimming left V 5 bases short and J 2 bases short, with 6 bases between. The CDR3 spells CASSTKQETQYF. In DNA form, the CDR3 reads TGTGCCAGCAGCACCAAGCAAGAGACCCAGTACTTC.

The CDR3 sequence: CSALGYDSTDTQYF. The CDR3 bases are TGCAGTGCCCTAGGATACGATTCCACAGATACGCAGTATTTT. This sequence joins TRBV20-1 and TRBJ2-3; D remains unclear. The V gene's germline CDR1 is DFQATT and CDR2 SNEGSKA (reference sequence). Trimming cost V 6 bases and J 2 bases, with 15 bases left between them. The CDR3 sequence is 14 residues long.

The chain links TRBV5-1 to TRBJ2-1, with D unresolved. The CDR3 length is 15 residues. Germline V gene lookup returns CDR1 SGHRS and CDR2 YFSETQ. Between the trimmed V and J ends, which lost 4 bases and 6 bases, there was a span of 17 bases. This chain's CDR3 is CASSKRDGFINEQFF. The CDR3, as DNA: TGCGCCAGCAGCAAAAGAGACGGCTTTATCAATGAGCAGTTCTTC.

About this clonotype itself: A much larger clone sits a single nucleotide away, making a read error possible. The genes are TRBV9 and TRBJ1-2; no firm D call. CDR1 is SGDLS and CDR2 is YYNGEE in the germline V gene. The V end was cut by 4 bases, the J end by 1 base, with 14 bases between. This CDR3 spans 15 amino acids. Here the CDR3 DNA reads TGTGCCAGCAGCCAGCCTTCTCAAGATAACTATGGCTACACCTTC. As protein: CASSQPSQDNYGYTF.

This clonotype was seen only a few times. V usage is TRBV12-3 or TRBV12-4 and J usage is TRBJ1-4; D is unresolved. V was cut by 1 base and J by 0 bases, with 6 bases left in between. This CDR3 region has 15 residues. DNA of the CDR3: TGTGCCAGCAGTTTAGACGGTCCAACTAATGAAAAACTGTTTTTT. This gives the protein CASSLDGPTNEKLFF.

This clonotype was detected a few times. The CDR3 sequence is CAWRLGTEAFF. DNA for the CDR3: TGTGCCTGGAGACTCGGCACTGAAGCTTTCTTT. V gene TRBV30 combines with J gene TRBJ1-1; D is uncertain. Between the trimmed V and J ends, which lost 3 bases and 4 bases, there was a span of 6 bases. There are 11 residues in the CDR3. The germline V gene has CDR1 GTSNPN and CDR2 SVGIG (reference sequence).

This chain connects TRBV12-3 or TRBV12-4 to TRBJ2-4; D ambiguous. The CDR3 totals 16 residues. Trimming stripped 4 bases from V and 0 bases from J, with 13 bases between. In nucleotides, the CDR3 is TGTGCCAGCAGTTCCCGGACGCCTGTAGCCAAAAACATTCAGTACTTC. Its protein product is CASSSRTPVAKNIQYF.

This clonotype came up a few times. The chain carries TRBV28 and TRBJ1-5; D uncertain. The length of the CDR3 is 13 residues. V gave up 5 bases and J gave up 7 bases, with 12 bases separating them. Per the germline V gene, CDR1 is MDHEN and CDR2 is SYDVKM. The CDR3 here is CASSTGPGQPQHF. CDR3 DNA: TGTGCCAGCAGTACGGGTCCGGGACAGCCCCAGCATTTT.

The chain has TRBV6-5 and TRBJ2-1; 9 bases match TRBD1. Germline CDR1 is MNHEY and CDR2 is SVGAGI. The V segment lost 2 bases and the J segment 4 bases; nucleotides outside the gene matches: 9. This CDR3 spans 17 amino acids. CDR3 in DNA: TGTGCCAGCAGTTACAGTGGACAGGGGAGCGGATACAATGAGCAGTTCTTC. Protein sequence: CASSYSGQGSGYNEQFF.